This record concerns one TCR beta chain sequence. V was cut by 4 bases and J by 15 bases, with 20 bases left in between. This CDR3 is 13 amino acids long. Germline CDR1 SGHTA, CDR2 FQGTGA. The data stem from a study of long-term antiretroviral therapy in people with HIV. Samples were assayed with immunoSEQ v3.0 at survey level. TCRdb's table, derived via immunoSEQ multiplex PCR, lists solely in-frame clones and lacks some. The sample lists tens of thousands of clones; less than 85% were seen once. The sample in question was unsorted PBMCs, obtained 0.3 years after starting antiretroviral therapy. This sequence originates from a man in his forties with HIV. The chain couples TRBV7-3 to TRBJ2-3, with unresolved D. The CDR3 DNA is TGTGCCAGCAGCTCCTTTCCCGGATACACTCCCTATTTT. Translated: CASSSFPGYTPYF.